The rows below give T cell receptor beta chains drawn from one sample of a study of tumor-infiltrating lymphocytes in primary liver carcinoma. TCRdb used MiXCR to reprocess the multiplex PCR reads, holding one entry per CDR3 protein. Of around 330,000 distinct CDR3 sequences in the sample, more than 55% were seen once. The sample comprised peripheral blood. These TCRs come from a woman aged 25 to 39 with primary liver carcinoma and hepatitis B virus infection. The CDR3 runs from the conserved cysteine through the conserved F or W. The D gene is left open where the match is weak. Part of the rows lack a size; the others show once, few, many or a class for expanded clones.

j_call | clone_size | d_call | v_call | cdr3_nt | cdr3_aa
TRBJ1-1 | NA | NA | TRBV6-5 | TGTGCCAGCAATTTGGTTTCAGGGCGAGGAACTGAAGCTTTCTTT | CASNLVSGRGTEAFF
TRBJ2-1 | NA | NA | TRBV4-3 | TGCGCCAGCAGCCAAGATCGGGTCTACTCACTAGGGAATGAGCAGTTCTTC | CASSQDRVYSLGNEQFF
TRBJ2-7 | NA | TRBD2 | TRBV5-6 | TGTGCCAGCAGCGGAACTTTACTAGCGGGAGGGAAAGAGCAGTACTTC | CASSGTLLAGGKEQYF
TRBJ2-3 | many | TRBD2 | TRBV6-2/TRBV6-3 | TGTGCCAGCAGTTCCTTTGGTAGCGGGAGTTTGGATACGCAGTATTTT | CASSSFGSGSLDTQYF
TRBJ1-2 | many | NA | TRBV11-1 | TGTGCCAGCAGCTGGTCCCAGGGAACGGACGGCTACACCTTC | CASSWSQGTDGYTF
TRBJ2-1 | many | NA | TRBV12-3/TRBV12-4 | TGTGCCAGCAGCTTTAGAGGTGAGCAGTTCTTC | CASSFRGEQFF
TRBJ2-1 | NA | TRBD2 | TRBV12-3/TRBV12-4 | TGTGCCAGCAGTCTCGGACCAGCGGGGACTAGCGGCTACAATGAGCAGTTCTTC | CASSLGPAGTSGYNEQFF
TRBJ2-5 | few | TRBD2 | TRBV7-9 | TGTGCCAGCAGCTTAACCCTGGCGGGAGGGTTGCAAGAGACCCAGTACTTC | CASSLTLAGGLQETQYF
TRBJ2-1 | few | TRBD2 | TRBV4-2 | TGTGCCAGCAGCCAAGGAACTAGCGGGGGGGGTAGTGAGCAGTTCTTC | CASSQGTSGGGSEQFF
TRBJ2-1 | NA | TRBD2 | TRBV4-2 | TGTGCCAGCAGCCTCCTAGCGGGTAGCCACAATGAGCAGTTCTTC | CASSLLAGSHNEQFF
TRBJ1-4 | NA | TRBD1 | TRBV4-2 | TGTGCCAGCTGCCAGGGTCGGACAGGGGTTGAAAAACTGTTTTTT | CASCQGRTGVEKLFF
TRBJ2-2 | once | TRBD1 | TRBV7-9 | TGTGCCAGCAGCTTTAGAACGGGACAGGTTAACACCGGGGGGCTGTTTTTT | CASSFRTGQVNTGGLFF
TRBJ2-3 | few | TRBD2 | TRBV4-3 | TGCGCCAGCAGCCAAGTTTTCCCTAGCGGGACCTTCACAGATACGCAGTATTTT | CASSQVFPSGTFTDTQYF
TRBJ2-5 | many | NA | TRBV29-1 | TGCAGCGTTGAGGGCACTTGGGGGGATTCAGAGACCCAGTACTTC | CSVEGTWGDSETQYF
TRBJ2-3 | NA | TRBD1 | TRBV28 | TGTGCCAGCAGTCATCGGGACAGGGAAGATACGCAGTATTTT | CASSHRDREDTQYF
TRBJ2-6 | many | NA | TRBV6-2/TRBV6-3 | TGTGCCAGCCGCGCAGACAGAATCTCTGGGGCCAACGTCCTGACTTTC | CASRADRISGANVLTF
TRBJ2-2 | few | NA | TRBV14 | TGTGCCAGCAGCCAGTTGGGGCCAATGAACACCGGGGAGCTGTTTTTT | CASSQLGPMNTGELFF
TRBJ1-4 | NA | TRBD1 | TRBV5-5 | TGTGCCAGCAGCTTAATCGGACAGGGGGCGCTTGAAAAACTGTTTTTT | CASSLIGQGALEKLFF